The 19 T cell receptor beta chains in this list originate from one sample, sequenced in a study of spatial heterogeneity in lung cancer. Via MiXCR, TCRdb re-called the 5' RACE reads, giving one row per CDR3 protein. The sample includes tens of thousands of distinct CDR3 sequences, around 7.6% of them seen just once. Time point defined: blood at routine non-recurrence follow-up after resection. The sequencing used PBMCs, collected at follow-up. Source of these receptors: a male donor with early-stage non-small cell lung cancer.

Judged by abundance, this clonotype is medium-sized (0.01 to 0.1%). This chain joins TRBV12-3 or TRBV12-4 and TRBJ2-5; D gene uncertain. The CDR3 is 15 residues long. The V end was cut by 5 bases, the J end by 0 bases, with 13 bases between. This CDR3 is CASSEYDGNQETQYF. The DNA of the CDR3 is TGTGCCAGCAGTGAATATGACGGAAACCAAGAGACCCAGTACTTC.

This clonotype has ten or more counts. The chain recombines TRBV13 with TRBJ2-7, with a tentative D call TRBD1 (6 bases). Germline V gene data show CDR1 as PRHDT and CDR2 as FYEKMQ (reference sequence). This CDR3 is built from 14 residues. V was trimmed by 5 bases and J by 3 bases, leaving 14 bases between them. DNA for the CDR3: TGTGCCAGCAGCCCCCGAGGACAGTTCTACGAGCAGTACTTC. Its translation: CASSPRGQFYEQYF.

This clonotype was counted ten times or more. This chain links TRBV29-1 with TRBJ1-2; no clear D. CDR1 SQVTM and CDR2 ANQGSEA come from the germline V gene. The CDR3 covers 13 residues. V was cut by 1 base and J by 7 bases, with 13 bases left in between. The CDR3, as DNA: TGCAGCGTTGAAGGGGAATGGTACAGTGGCTACACCTTC. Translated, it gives CSVEGEWYSGYTF.

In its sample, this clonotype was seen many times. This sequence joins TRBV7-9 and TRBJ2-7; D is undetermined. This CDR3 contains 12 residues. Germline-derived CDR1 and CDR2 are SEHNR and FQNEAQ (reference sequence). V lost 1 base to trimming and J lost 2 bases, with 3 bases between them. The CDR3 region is CASSLVPYEQYF. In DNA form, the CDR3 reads TGTGCCAGCAGCTTAGTCCCCTACGAGCAGTACTTC. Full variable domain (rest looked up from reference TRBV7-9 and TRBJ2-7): DTGVSQNPRHKITKRGQNVTFRCDPISEHNRLYWYRQTLGQGPEFLTYFQNEAQLEKSRLLSDRFSAERPKGSFSTLEIQRTEQGDSAMYLCASSLVPYEQYFGPGTRLTVT.

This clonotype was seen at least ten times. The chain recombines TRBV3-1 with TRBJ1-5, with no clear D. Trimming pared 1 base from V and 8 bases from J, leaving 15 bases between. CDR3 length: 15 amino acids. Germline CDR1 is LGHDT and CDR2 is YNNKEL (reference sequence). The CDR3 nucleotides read TGTGCCAGCAGCCAAGGGGAACTACCGACGAAGCCCCAGCATTTT. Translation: CASSQGELPTKPQHF.

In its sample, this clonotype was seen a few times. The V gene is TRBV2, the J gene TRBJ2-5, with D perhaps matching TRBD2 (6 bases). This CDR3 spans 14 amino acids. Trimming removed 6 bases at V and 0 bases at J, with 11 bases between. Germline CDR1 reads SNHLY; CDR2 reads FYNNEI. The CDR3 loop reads CASRGGKYQETQYF. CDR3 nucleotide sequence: TGTGCCAGCAGGGGGGGAAAGTACCAAGAGACCCAGTACTTC.

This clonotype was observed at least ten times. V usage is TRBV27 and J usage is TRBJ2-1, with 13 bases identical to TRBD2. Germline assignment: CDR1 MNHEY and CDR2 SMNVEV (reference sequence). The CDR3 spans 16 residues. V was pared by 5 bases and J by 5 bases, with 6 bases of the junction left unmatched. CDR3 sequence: CASSPRTSGGHNEQFF. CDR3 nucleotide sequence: TGTGCCAGCAGTCCCCGGACTAGCGGGGGACACAATGAGCAGTTCTTC.

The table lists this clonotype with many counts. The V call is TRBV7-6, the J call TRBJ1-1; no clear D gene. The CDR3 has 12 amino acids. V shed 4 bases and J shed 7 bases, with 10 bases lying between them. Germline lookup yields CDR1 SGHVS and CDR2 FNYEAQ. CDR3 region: CASSSRGGEAFF. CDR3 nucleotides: TGTGCCAGCAGCTCCCGGGGAGGTGAAGCTTTCTTT.

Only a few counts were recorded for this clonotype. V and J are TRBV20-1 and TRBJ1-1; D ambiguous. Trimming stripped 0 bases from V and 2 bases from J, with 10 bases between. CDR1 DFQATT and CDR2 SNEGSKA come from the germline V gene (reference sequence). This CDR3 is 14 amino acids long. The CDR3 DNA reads TGCAGTGCTAGAGATCAAAGGGTAAACACTGAAGCTTTCTTT. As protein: CSARDQRVNTEAFF.

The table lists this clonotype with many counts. CDR3 protein: CASSASGTLDEQYF. The CDR3, as DNA: TGTGCCAGCAGCGCCTCCGGGACACTGGACGAGCAGTACTTC. The chain combines TRBV7-9 with TRBJ2-7, with D possibly TRBD1 on 6 matching bases. Germline V lookup: CDR1 SEHNR, CDR2 FQNEAQ (reference sequence). The CDR3 is made up of 14 amino acids. The ends were cut back, 5 bases at V and 5 bases at J, with 16 bases in the middle.

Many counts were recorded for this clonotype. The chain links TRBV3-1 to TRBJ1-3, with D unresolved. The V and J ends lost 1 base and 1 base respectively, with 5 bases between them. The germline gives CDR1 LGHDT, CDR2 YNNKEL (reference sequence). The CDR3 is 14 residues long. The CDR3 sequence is CASSQVRSGNTIYF. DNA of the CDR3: TGTGCCAGCAGCCAAGTCCGTTCTGGAAACACCATATATTTT. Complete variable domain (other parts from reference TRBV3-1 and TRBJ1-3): DTAVSQTPKYLVTQMGNDKSIKCEQNLGHDTMYWYKQDSKKFLKIMFSYNNKELIINETVPNRFSPKSPDKAHLNLHINSLELGDSAVYFCASSQVRSGNTIYFGEGSWLTVV.

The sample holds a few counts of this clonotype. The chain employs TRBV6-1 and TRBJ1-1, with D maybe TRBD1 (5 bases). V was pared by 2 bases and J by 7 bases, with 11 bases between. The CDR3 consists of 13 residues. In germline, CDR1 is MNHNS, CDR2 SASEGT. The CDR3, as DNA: TGTGCCAGCAGTGAACGTGAGACAGTTGAAGCTTTCTTT. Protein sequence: CASSERETVEAFF.

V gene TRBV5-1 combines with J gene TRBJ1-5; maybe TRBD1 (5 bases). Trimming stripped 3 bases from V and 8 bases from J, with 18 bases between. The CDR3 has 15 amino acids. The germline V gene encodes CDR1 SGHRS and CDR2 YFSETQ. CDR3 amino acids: CASSSTGTPEEPQHF. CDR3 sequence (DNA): TGCGCCAGCAGCTCCACCGGGACCCCAGAAGAGCCCCAGCATTTT. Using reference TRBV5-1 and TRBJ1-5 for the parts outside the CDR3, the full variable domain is KAGVTQTPRYLIKTRGQQVTLSCSPISGHRSVSWYQQTPGQGLQFLFEYFSETQRNKGNFPGRFSGRQFSNSRSEMNVSTLELGDSALYLCASSSTGTPEEPQHFGDGTRLSIL.

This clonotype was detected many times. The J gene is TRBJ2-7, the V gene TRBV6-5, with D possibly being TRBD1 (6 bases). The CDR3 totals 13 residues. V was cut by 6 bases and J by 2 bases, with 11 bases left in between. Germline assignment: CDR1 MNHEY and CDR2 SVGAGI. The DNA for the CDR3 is TGTGCCAGCAGCCGCACAGGGCCCTACGAGCAGTACTTC. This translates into CASSRTGPYEQYF.

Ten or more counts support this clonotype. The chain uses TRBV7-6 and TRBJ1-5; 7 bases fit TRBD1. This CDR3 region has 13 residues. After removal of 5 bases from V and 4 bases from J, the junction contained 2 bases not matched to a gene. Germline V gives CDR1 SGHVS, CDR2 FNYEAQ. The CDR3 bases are TGTGCCAGCAGCCCGACAGGGAATCAGCCCCAGCATTTT. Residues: CASSPTGNQPQHF.

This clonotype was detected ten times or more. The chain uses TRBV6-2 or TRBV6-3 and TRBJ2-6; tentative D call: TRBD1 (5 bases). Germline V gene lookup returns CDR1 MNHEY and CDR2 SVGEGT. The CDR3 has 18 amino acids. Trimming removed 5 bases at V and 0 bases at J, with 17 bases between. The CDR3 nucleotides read TGTGCCAGCAGTGACCCAGGGCCCTCCGGCTCTGGGGCCAACGTCCTGACTTTC. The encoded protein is CASSDPGPSGSGANVLTF.

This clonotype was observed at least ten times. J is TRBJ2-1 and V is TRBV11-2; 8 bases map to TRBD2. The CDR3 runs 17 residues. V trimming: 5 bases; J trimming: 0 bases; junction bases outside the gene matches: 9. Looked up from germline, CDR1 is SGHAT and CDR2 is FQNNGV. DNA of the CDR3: TGTGCCAGCAGCCCCGAGCGGGGGTTGAGCTCCTACAATGAGCAGTTCTTC. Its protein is CASSPERGLSSYNEQFF. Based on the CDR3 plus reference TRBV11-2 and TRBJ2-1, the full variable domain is EAGVAQSPRYKIIEKRQSVAFWCNPISGHATLYWYQQILGQGPKLLIQFQNNGVVDDSQLPKDRFSAERLKGVDSTLKIQPAKLEDSAVYLCASSPERGLSSYNEQFFGPGTRLTVL.

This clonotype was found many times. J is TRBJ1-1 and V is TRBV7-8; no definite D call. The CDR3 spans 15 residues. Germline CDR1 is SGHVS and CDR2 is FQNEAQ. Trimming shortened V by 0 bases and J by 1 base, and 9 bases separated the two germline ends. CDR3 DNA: TGTGCCAGCAGCTTAGCGCGACTGAGGAACACTGAAGCTTTCTTT. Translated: CASSLARLRNTEAFF.

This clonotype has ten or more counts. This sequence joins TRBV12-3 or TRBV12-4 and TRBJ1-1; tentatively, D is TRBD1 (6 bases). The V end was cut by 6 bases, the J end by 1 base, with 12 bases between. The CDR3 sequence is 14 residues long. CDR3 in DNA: TGTGCCAGCAGCCCTGGACAGTCGAACACTGAAGCTTTCTTT. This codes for CASSPGQSNTEAFF.